Below, one TCR beta chain is given with its context. Its antigen is unknown. The entry originates in a study of CXCR3-negative and CXCR3-positive naive CD8 T cells. The CDR3 is 16 amino acids. Germline loops: CDR1 MGHRA, CDR2 YSYEKL. Investigators sorted each CD8+ T cell subset in triplicate, taking 250,000 to 300,000 cells each time. The study, taken as a whole, reports: Naive cells, whether CXCR3-negative or CXCR3-positive, had similar TRBV-TRBJ usage, while memory cells differed. Memory CD8+ cells had much lower diversity, and both naive subsets had comparably high diversity.

5' RACE with UMI labels generated the TRB cDNA libraries. TCRdb reprocessed the 5' RACE reads and keeps a single row for each CDR3 protein, giving no DNA. The sample includes 130,000 or so distinct CDR3 sequences. This TCR was sampled from a human donor in good health. Some clones in this sample may be carry-over from other donors' samples. This chain uses TRBV4-1 with TRBJ2-5; TCRdb returns TRBD1, unconfirmable since there is no DNA. Sequencing was done on a sample of naive CXCR3- CD8+ T cells from blood. As to subset: CD45RO-CCR7+CD27+CD95- naive CD8+ T cells lacking CXCR3 (TNR3-). The CDR3: CASSHAGSRGQETQYF.